The clone carrying this T cell receptor (beta chain) was seen only a few times. What it binds is unknown. This entry comes from a study of graft-versus-host responses after intestinal transplantation. The germline V gene encodes CDR1 MRHNA and CDR2 SNTAGT. The CDR3 consists of 14 residues. Unmatched junction bases numbered 5, after V lost 8 bases and J lost 3 bases. Here immunoSEQ multiplex PCR was the method, and the copy in TCRdb shows in-frame clones only, minus some. Found here are about 90,000 clones, 85% to 95% of them singletons; the top ten hold 1.1%. The sequence was obtained from a human donor who was the organ donor for an intestinal transplant. The source was unstimulated CD8+ T cells sorted from spleen or lymph node cells, collected before transplant. The V and J genes are TRBV6-4 and TRBJ2-2; 8 bases map to TRBD2. The DNA for the CDR3 is TGTGCCAGCTCCGGGGGGGTCGACACCGGGGAGCTGTTTTTT. Translation gives CASSGGVDTGELFF.